The entry below gives a single T cell receptor (beta chain) sequence along with its context. There is no known antigen for this receptor. Per-base qualities were not stored, and no clone one base away is much larger. TCRbeta CDR3 regions were amplified from genomic DNA using the immunoSEQ Assay, a bias-controlled multiplex PCR. The original pipeline was this. The number of nucleated cells in each sample was estimated from the amplification of reference gene primers within the assay. To quantify the absolute abundance of each unique TCRbeta CDR3 rearrangement, sequence reads were collapsed and filtered. For each sample, productive Simpson clonality was calculated as the square root of Simpson's diversity index across productive rearrangements. Sourced from immuneACCESS, this table was stored by TCRdb with only in-frame sequences that have V and J called. A share of the clones is absent; for the studies checked, an unresolved V gene accounts for under half, and the remainder has no known explanation. The DNA was the basis for D and trimming; V, J and clone size are from that table. This sample is represented by 120,000 to 150,000 clones; around 90% of them were singletons. The ten largest clonotypes hold 4% of the sample.

This entry is derived from a study of blood T cell repertoires in COVID-19 (dated by TCRdb to between 2020 and 2021). Background on the whole study: Collaborator samples came from the United States, Italy and Spain and covered acute and convalescent phases of COVID-19. The prospective study material was composed of cDNA or gDNA derived from T cells, B-cell-depleted T cells, or PBMCs. The dataset comprised deeply sampled blood TCRbeta repertoires from subjects exposed to, actively infected with, or recovered from COVID-19. The repertoires were released in a freely available public database intended as a resource for research on the immune response to SARS-CoV-2. The samples were drawn from the first 160 participants of the ongoing ImmuneRACE study and from over a thousand subjects provided by 6 global collaborators. A de-identified subject ID, COVID-19 status, age in years and sex were almost always included in the sample metadata. Where HLA class I and class II types were available, the types were taken from metadata supplied by the sample provider, not from assay-based typing.

The CDR1 and CDR2 encoded by the germline V gene (reference sequence) are WNHNN and SYGVQD. The CDR3 runs 13 residues from the cysteine to the phenylalanine. Kept here is only the CDR3 DNA, which spans 39 bases and is read in frame from base 1. V and J are trimmed by 4 bases and 9 bases, and the gene matches miss 1 base of the junction. General findings and caveats noted by the study authors: The quantity of clinical and demographic metadata differed by source and by participant and was supplied without curation.

In the prospective study, participants were about 18 to 95 years old, resided in about two dozen geographic areas of the United States, and were enrolled through a virtual design. In the prospective study, cohorts were assigned on the basis of participant-reported clinical history obtained from a screening survey and a study questionnaire. Exposed participants were defined as having been in contact with someone with a PCR-confirmed or clinician-diagnosed COVID-19 case within 2 weeks of study entry. In the prospective study, whole blood, serum and a nasopharyngeal or oropharyngeal swab were collected from each participant by mobile phlebotomists. Prospective study participants could optionally give additional blood draws and questionnaires over an approximately two-month period. Before DNA extraction, blood samples from the prospective study were shipped at room temperature or frozen.

The rearranged chain carries TRBV10-1 and TRBJ2-1; 12 bases in the junction line up with TRBD2. Sequencing was done on a sample of PBMCs or T cells enriched from blood (not recorded which). The sequence came from a woman aged 40 to 50 who had been exposed to COVID-19. This receptor carries the CDR3 CASSGLAGAEQFF. The DNA sequence follows: TGCGCCAGCAGTGGACTAGCGGGGGCTGAGCAGTTCTTC.